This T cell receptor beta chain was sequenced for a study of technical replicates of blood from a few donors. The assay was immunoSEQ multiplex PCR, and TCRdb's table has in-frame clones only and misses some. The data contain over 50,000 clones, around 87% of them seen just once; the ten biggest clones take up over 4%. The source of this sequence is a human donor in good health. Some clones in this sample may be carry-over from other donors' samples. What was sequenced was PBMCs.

The CDR3 reads CSAGAGSLQYF. CDR3 coding DNA: TGCAGTGCCGGAGCGGGGTCCCTGCAGTACTTC. V usage is TRBV20-1 and J usage is TRBJ2-7; 7 bases line up with TRBD2. The CDR3 runs 11 residues. Unmatched junction bases numbered 8, after V lost 6 bases and J lost 9 bases. The germline gives CDR1 DFQATT, CDR2 SNEGSKA (reference sequence).